This T cell receptor (beta chain) emerged from a study of T-cell memory formation after mild COVID-19. The study's findings and limits: Later expanders leaned CD4+, whereas clones that contracted between day 15 and 85 were balanced CD4/CD8. Some responding clones appeared in pre-infection memory, suggesting cross-reactive memory joined.

Constant-segment primers were used for 5'RACE, and the resulting TCR alpha and TCR beta cDNA libraries carried sample barcodes and UMIs. TCRdb passed the 5' RACE reads through MiXCR, listing each CDR3 protein once. The data contain some 120,000 distinct CDR3 sequences, approximately 5.9% of them seen just once; the ten biggest clones take up approximately 2%. CDR1 is LNHDA and CDR2 is SQIVND in the germline V gene (reference sequence). There are 14 residues in the CDR3. Trimming cost V 6 bases and J 5 bases; bases outside gene matches: 6. A remark on this clonotype: Its antigen is not known.

Input material: PBMCs or a T cell subset sorted from them (not recorded which). The chain uses TRBV19 and TRBJ1-1; TRBD1 matches at 10 bases. This TCR was sampled from an adult woman who had mild COVID-19 (a few samples of this study predate the infection). Cell type and time point are not known. The CDR3 sequence is CASSHGTGVTEAFF. Here the CDR3 DNA reads TGTGCCAGTAGCCACGGGACAGGGGTTACTGAAGCTTTCTTT.